One T cell receptor (beta chain) is described in this entry. Its specific antigen is unknown. No clone much larger than this one lies a single base away; base qualities are absent. According to the germline V gene, CDR1 reads SGHTA and CDR2 reads FQGNSA. V loses 1 base of germline sequence and J loses 8 bases, and the interval between the two ends is 5 bases. Including the terminal cysteine and phenylalanine, the CDR3 comprises 11 residues. Solely the CDR3 DNA is kept, with 33 bases framed from the first base. Donors were under 40 systemically healthy Caucasian individuals from Russia aged roughly 6 to 95 years. Approximately 10 milliliters of peripheral blood were collected from each donor into EDTA-treated Vacutainer tubes. Ficoll-Paque density-gradient centrifugation was used to isolate PBMCs, with at least 7 million obtained per sample. Trizol reagent was used to extract total RNA from PBMCs, with at least 6 micrograms per sample. For every donor, flow cytometry on a PBMC aliquot measured the percentage of naive CD45RAhigh/CD27high T cells.

This entry is derived from a study of blood T cells in healthy people across ages (dated by TCRdb to the mid-2010s). About the study as a whole: Template switching captured roughly one uniquely barcoded TCR beta cDNA molecule per two T cells in model experiments. Age-related changes in TCR beta repertoire diversity were measured in the study by deep sequencing normalized with unique cDNA molecular identifiers. The donors were divided into four age groups: young (average roughly 15 years), middle-aged (around 41), aged (about 60) and long-lived (about 80). Using the same blood draw, the study looked at two additional independent replicas of 1 million unique cDNA reads for two donors, one aged 18 to 30 and the other aged 80 or older. The study at large found these results: Donor CMV infection status was unknown, potentially confounding age-related changes in expanded clonotypes. Bulk unsorted PBMC profiling prevented conclusive comparison of naive and antigen-experienced compartments. Observed TCR beta diversity correlated strongly with the percentage of naive T cells measured by flow cytometry. Estimates of total diversity based on one million sequenced T cells were regarded as lower bounds and as underestimates. As age increased, observed TCR beta diversity per million T cells dropped in a roughly linear way, and a significant reduction was already evident by age 40. Compared with the aged group, more naive CD4+ T cells, fewer expanded clones and increased TCR diversity were shown by the long-lived group, suggesting age selection.

Libraries were constructed by 5' RACE. The reads were generated on an Illumina HiSeq 2500. A second PCR of roughly 7 to 11 cycles was performed with a sample-barcoded 5' primer and a J-beta primer mix. A template-switch 5' adaptor carrying 12 random nucleotides introduced a unique molecular identifier onto each TCR beta cDNA molecule. At least 2.5 million CDR3-containing paired-end reads were obtained from each sample. First-strand cDNA synthesis was performed from all RNA using the Mint cDNA synthesis kit, with priming by a TRBC-specific oligonucleotide. All cDNA was treated with uracil-DNA glycosylase and then went through a first 18-cycle PCR with the universal primers M1SS and BC2_uni_R. As for the authors' bioinformatics: Normalization of each sample was performed by random selection of 1 million high-quality reads, each carrying a distinct molecular identifier. Reads with shared molecular identifiers were discarded instead of being binned into consensus sequences. MiTCR, with a Q25 quality threshold and the strictest error-elimination algorithm, was used for CDR3 identification, clonotype clustering and error correction. Lower-bound total TCR beta diversity was estimated with a nonparametric unseen species model using Euler transformation. TCRdb passed the public sequencing reads through fastp at Q25 and MiXCR, retaining productive beta sequences. Merged by CDR3 protein, the rows form single entries marked with the most common genes and DNA. The V and J calls were not made by the authors but by TCRdb's processing. The sample table holds about 570,000 distinct CDR3 sequences, of which around 27% were seen once. The ten largest clones add up to about 3.3% of the sample.

The sample also formed part of further work on T cells of mothers and their children. As that second study puts it: Nine systemically healthy Caucasian individuals, comprising three mothers and their six children, were included as donors. cDNA synthesis consumed the entire amount of extracted RNA, loaded at about 1.6 ug RNA in each 15 ul reaction. In the second PCR, the M1S primer introduced both the sample barcodes and 2-4 random nucleotides. Each mother yielded over 10 million TCR beta CDR3 reads and each child 2.5 million to 3 million reads. In both related and unrelated pairs, thymic selection shapes the output of TCR recombination in a similar way, with inherited differences having only a minor effect. Normalized repertoire overlap was always found to be slightly, but never significantly, higher in related mother-child pairs than in unrelated mother-child pairs. No persistent microchimeric T cell clones were found, with a detection sensitivity of around 100 clones per million clonotypes. Deep NGS was used in the study to compare the TCR beta repertoires of mothers and children and to look for features that separate related mother-child pairs from unrelated individuals. On average, the children were around 11 +/- 4 years old, while the mothers were approximately 40 +/- 4 years old. After adapters were ligated using NEBNext reagents, the libraries underwent 100+100 nt paired-end sequencing on an Illumina HiSeq 2000. To prevent cross-contamination, the mother and child libraries were prepared a month apart and were sequenced in separate runs. For each donor, between roughly 450,000 and 2,200,000 distinct TCR beta clonotypes were identified. Naive TCR beta clonotypes were estimated from low-frequency clonotypes matched to each donor's FACS-determined naive share, without sorting.

The sequence joins TRBV7-2 to TRBJ1-1, with the identity of the D gene unclear. The sequenced sample consisted of blood. The receptor's source is a boy aged 2 to 10 in good health. The DNA reads TGTGCCAGCAGCTTAGTCCAGGAAGCTTTCTTT. Its protein reads: CASSLVQEAFF. Full variable domain (CDR3 extended with the reference TRBV7-2 and TRBJ1-1 proteins): GAGVSQSPSNKVTEKGKDVELRCDPISGHTALYWYRQSLGQGLEFLIYFQGNSAPDKSGLPSDRFSAERTGGSVSTLTIQRTQQEDSAVYLCASSLVQEAFFGQGTRLTVV.